The present T cell receptor (beta chain) was sequenced within a study of blood T cell repertoires in COVID-19. Study information: The analysed material was cDNA or gDNA that came from T cells, B-cell-depleted T cells, or PBMCs.

In the authors' methods: By means of reference gene primer amplification, nucleated cell counts were estimated. The protocol was immunoSEQ multiplex PCR, while the TCRdb copy is restricted to in-frame clones and leaves out a portion. D and trimming come from the DNA, and the V and J calls and clone size come from that table. Among around 370,000 clones listed, around 87% were seen once. Between the trimmed V and J ends, which lost 0 bases and 9 bases, there was a span of 16 bases. This CDR3 comprises 16 residues. Germline V lookup: CDR1 SGDLS, CDR2 YYNGEE. This TCR came from a man in his late teens or twenties with active or convalescent COVID-19. The rearrangement links TRBV9 to TRBJ1-6; maybe TRBD1 (6 bases). The sequencing input was peripheral blood. CDR3 sequence: CASSVGSGGRVSPLHF. The DNA of the CDR3 is TGTGCCAGCAGCGTAGGGTCGGGGGGGCGTGTTTCACCCCTCCACTTT.